The 13 T cell receptor beta chains listed next were all sequenced from one sample in a study of shared clonotypes between healthy human individuals. Data came from immunoSEQ multiplex PCR; TCRdb stores just in-frame clones and leaves some out. The top ten clones hold more than 0.35% of a sample with about 2.3 million clones, 85% to 95% of them seen once. The sample consisted of naive CD4+ T cells from PBMCs. Subset denoted: CD45RA+ positively selected. The source is a young man in good health. Some clones in this sample may be carry-over from other donors' samples.

This chain uses TRBV7-2 with TRBJ2-7; D remains unclear. Trimming stripped 1 base from V and 5 bases from J, with 12 bases between. The CDR3 runs to 14 residues. From germline, CDR1 is SGHTA and CDR2 FQGNSA. CDR3 residues: CASSLVYGSDEQYF. The CDR3 DNA follows: TGTGCCAGCAGCTTAGTTTACGGGTCCGACGAGCAGTACTTC.

The genes are TRBV28 and TRBJ2-7; 9 bases line up with TRBD1. This CDR3 contains 14 residues. V shed 4 bases and J 2 bases; nucleotides not matched to a gene: 3. Germline V gene data show CDR1 as MDHEN and CDR2 as SYDVKM. In DNA, the CDR3 is TGTGCCAGCAGTTACGGGACAGGGCCCTACGAGCAGTACTTC. Translated, it gives CASSYGTGPYEQYF.

This clone was counted once. The V gene is TRBV19, the J gene TRBJ2-3; 7 bases line up with TRBD1. CDR3 length: 15 residues. J was trimmed by 1 base and V by 3 bases; bases with no gene match: 4. Per germline, CDR1 LNHDA and CDR2 SQIVND (reference sequence). CDR3 protein: CASSIRGTGTDTQYF. CDR3 DNA: TGTGCCAGTAGTATCAGGGGGACAGGCACAGATACGCAGTATTTT.

The chain joins TRBV28 to TRBJ1-5, with a tentative D call TRBD1 (6 bases). CDR3 length equals 14 residues. V was cut by 5 bases and J by 5 bases, with 13 bases left in between. The germline V gene encodes CDR1 MDHEN and CDR2 SYDVKM. The CDR3 nucleotides are TGTGCCAGCAGTCTACAGGGAGAATATCAGCCCCAGCATTTT. Translated: CASSLQGEYQPQHF.

This chain uses TRBV5-8 with TRBJ1-2; weak D call: TRBD1 (6 bases). The CDR3 covers 16 residues. V was clipped by 0 bases and J by 4 bases, with 16 bases between them. Germline-derived CDR1 and CDR2 are SGHTS and YDEGEE. This CDR3 is CASSLDRAHAGYGYTF. CDR3 nucleotides: TGTGCCAGCAGCTTGGACAGGGCTCACGCGGGCTATGGCTACACCTTC.

The chain recombines TRBV30 with TRBJ2-2; D not resolved. Germline CDR1 is GTSNPN and CDR2 is SVGIG (reference sequence). This CDR3 has 14 residues. V was shortened by 0 bases and J by 1 base, with 6 bases between the two germline ends. The CDR3 DNA follows: TGTGCCTGGAGTGTGCAGTTGAACACCGGGGAGCTGTTTTTT. The encoded protein is CAWSVQLNTGELFF.

The chain joins TRBV5-4 to TRBJ1-1, with TRBD1 identical over 9 bases. J was trimmed by 1 base and V by 6 bases; bases with no gene match: 7. The CDR3 consists of 15 residues. Germline V gene data show CDR1 as SGHNT and CDR2 as YYREEE (reference sequence). The CDR3, as DNA: TGTGCCAGCACCTCCGGGACAGGGACGAACACTGAAGCTTTCTTT. Protein sequence: CASTSGTGTNTEAFF. Complete variable domain (other parts from reference TRBV5-4 and TRBJ1-1): ETGVTQSPTHLIKTRGQQVTLRCSSQSGHNTVSWYQQALGQGPQFIFQYYREEENGRGNFPPRFSGLQFPNYSSELNVNALELDDSALYLCASTSGTGTNTEAFFGQGTRLTVV.

The chain is built from TRBV30 and TRBJ2-7; D possibly corresponds to TRBD2 (6 bases). The CDR3 spans 14 residues. V was trimmed by 0 bases and J by 0 bases, leaving 9 bases between them. CDR1 is GTSNPN and CDR2 is SVGIG in the germline V gene (reference sequence). CDR3 amino acids: CAWSVAGPSYEQYF. For the CDR3, the DNA is TGTGCCTGGAGTGTAGCGGGTCCCTCCTACGAGCAGTACTTC.

V usage is TRBV18 and J usage is TRBJ2-7; D unresolved. The CDR3 sequence is 13 residues long. Trimming removed 3 bases at V and 2 bases at J, with 8 bases between. In germline, CDR1 is KGHSH, CDR2 LQKENI. In nucleotides, the CDR3 is TGTGCCAGCTCACCCAGTATCACCTACGAGCAGTACTTC. Translated, it gives CASSPSITYEQYF.

The rearrangement links TRBV2 to TRBJ2-1, with a weak D call TRBD2 (5 bases). The CDR3 runs to 15 residues. The germline CDR1 and CDR2 sequences are SNHLY and FYNNEI. Trimming cost V 2 bases and J 7 bases, with 15 bases left between them. The CDR3 DNA reads TGTGCCAGCAGTGAACAGGCCCTCCTAGCAAATGAGCAGTTCTTC. Translating it yields CASSEQALLANEQFF. The whole variable domain, filled in from reference TRBV2 and TRBJ2-1, reads EPEVTQTPSHQVTQMGQEVILRCVPISNHLYFYWYRQILGQKVEFLVSFYNNEISEKSEIFDDQFSVERPDGSNFTLKIRSTKLEDSAMYFCASSEQALLANEQFFGPGTRLTVL.

This rearrangement joins TRBV5-4 to TRBJ1-1; no clear D gene. The CDR3 totals 13 residues. Germline V gene data show CDR1 as SGHNT and CDR2 as YYREEE (reference sequence). Trimming pared 4 bases from V and 0 bases from J, leaving 7 bases between. This CDR3 reads CASSPAVNTEAFF. DNA of the CDR3: TGTGCCAGCAGCCCGGCCGTGAACACTGAAGCTTTCTTT.

This clone has a single count. The chain combines TRBV7-2 with TRBJ1-2; D is uncertain. CDR3 size: 15 residues. V gave up 1 base and J gave up 3 bases, with 12 bases separating them. Looked up from germline, CDR1 is SGHTA and CDR2 is FQGNSA. This CDR3 is CASSLDFGSDYGYTF. CDR3 bases: TGTGCCAGCAGCTTAGATTTCGGATCCGACTATGGCTACACCTTC.

The gene calls are TRBV7-2 and TRBJ2-5; 7 bases map to TRBD1. The CDR3 contains 14 residues. Germline V gives CDR1 SGHTA, CDR2 FQGNSA. J lost 5 bases, V lost 4 bases, and 7 bases had no gene match. The CDR3 loop is CASSSAARGETQYF. The CDR3 DNA is TGTGCCAGCAGCTCTGCGGCCAGGGGGGAGACCCAGTACTTC.